The 25 T cell receptor beta chains below come from one sample, sequenced in a study of blood T cell repertoires in COVID-19. Profiling relied on immunoSEQ multiplex PCR, and the TCRdb table lists in-frame clones only, not all of them. The sample includes 200,000 to 250,000 clones, 84% of them seen just once. The specimen sequenced was PBMCs or T cells enriched from blood (not recorded which). The origin of the receptors is a woman between 35 and 50 years old who had recovered from COVID-19.

The chain is built from TRBV24-1 and TRBJ1-4, with TRBD1 identical over 8 bases. The V gene's germline CDR1 is KGHDR and CDR2 SFDVKD. The CDR3 totals 15 residues. Unmatched junction bases numbered 12, after V lost 9 bases and J lost 7 bases. For the CDR3, the DNA is TGTGCCACCCCATCCCCAGGGGGCGGTGGTGAAAAACTGTTTTTT. Amino acids: CATPSPGGGGEKLFF.

The chain recombines TRBV12-3 or TRBV12-4 with TRBJ1-5; no clear D gene. The V and J ends lost 4 bases and 5 bases respectively, with 9 bases between them. This CDR3 is 13 amino acids long. The CDR3 region is CASSYSNDQPQHF. CDR3 bases: TGTGCCAGCAGTTACAGCAACGATCAGCCCCAGCATTTT.

The chain couples TRBV2 to TRBJ1-5; D is unclear. V dropped 6 bases and J dropped 3 bases, with 6 bases sitting between them. The CDR3 covers 12 residues. Germline V CDR1 and CDR2: SNHLY, FYNNEI. CDR3 sequence reads: CASRLLNQPQHF. CDR3 nucleotides: TGTGCCAGCAGGCTACTCAATCAGCCCCAGCATTTT.

The chain employs TRBV11-2 and TRBJ2-7; 9 nucleotides align to TRBD2. Germline V CDR1 and CDR2: SGHAT, FQNNGV. This CDR3 has 15 amino acids. V was pared by 5 bases and J by 3 bases, with 8 bases of the junction left unmatched. The CDR3 DNA reads TGTGCCAGCAGCCGTAGCGGGGGATATCGCTACGAGCAGTACGTC. It codes for CASSRSGGYRYEQYV.

This chain uses TRBV19 with TRBJ2-7, with D unclear. CDR1 and CDR2 (germline): LNHDA, SQIVND (reference sequence). With 5 bases removed from V and 3 bases from J, the gap between germline ends came to 14 bases. The CDR3 is made up of 14 amino acids. Written as DNA, the CDR3 is TGTGCCAGTAGTCGGGTTTCCAGCAACTACGAGCAGTACTTC. Translated, it gives CASSRVSSNYEQYF. Supplemented by reference TRBV19 and TRBJ2-7, the full variable domain reads DGGITQSPKYLFRKEGQNVTLSCEQNLNHDAMYWYRQDPGQGLRLIYYSQIVNDFQKGDIAEGYSVSREKKESFPLTVTSAQKNPTAFYLCASSRVSSNYEQYFGPGTRLTVT.

This chain joins TRBV19 and TRBJ1-4; D remains ambiguous. Germline CDR1 and CDR2: LNHDA and SQIVND (reference sequence). This CDR3 is 17 amino acids long. Trimming stripped 3 bases from V and 0 bases from J, with 14 bases between. This chain's CDR3 is CASSMARDPATNEKLFF. Here the CDR3 DNA reads TGTGCCAGTAGTATGGCCCGGGATCCTGCAACTAATGAAAAACTGTTTTTT.

CDR3: CASTSRAGGTVGELFF. The CDR3 nucleotides are TGTGCCAGCACCTCGCGTGCGGGCGGGACGGTCGGGGAGCTGTTTTTT. The V and J genes are TRBV7-2 and TRBJ2-2, with TRBD2 as a possible D gene (6 bases). Germline V gene lookup returns CDR1 SGHTA and CDR2 FQGNSA. Trimming stripped 7 bases from V and 7 bases from J, with 22 bases between. This CDR3 is 16 amino acids long.

The chain employs TRBV27 and TRBJ2-7, with 9 bases identical to TRBD1. The CDR3 runs 14 residues. CDR1 is MNHEY and CDR2 is SMNVEV in the germline V gene (reference sequence). V lost 6 bases, J lost 3 bases, and 6 bases stayed unmatched. In nucleotides, the CDR3 is TGTGCCAGCAGCCGTACGGACAGGGGCTACGAGCAGTACGTC. Amino acid sequence: CASSRTDRGYEQYV.

The chain has TRBV5-1 and TRBJ1-1; 7 nucleotides align to TRBD1. Germline V lookup: CDR1 SGHRS, CDR2 YFSETQ. This CDR3 is built from 14 residues. With V trimmed by 0 bases and J by 11 bases, 10 bases remained unmatched. CDR3 coding DNA: TGCGCCAGCAGCTTGGACAGACAGGGTTCGGGGGCTTTCTTT. This gives the protein CASSLDRQGSGAFF. The complete variable domain, with remaining parts taken from reference TRBV5-1 and TRBJ1-1, reads KAGVTQTPRYLIKTRGQQVTLSCSPISGHRSVSWYQQTPGQGLQFLFEYFSETQRNKGNFPGRFSGRQFSNSRSEMNVSTLELGDSALYLCASSLDRQGSGAFFGQGTRLTVV.

The V and J genes are TRBV27 and TRBJ2-1; no clear D gene. CDR3 length: 15 amino acids. Germline loops: CDR1 MNHEY, CDR2 SMNVEV (reference sequence). V was shortened by 8 bases and J by 0 bases, with 14 bases between the two germline ends. The CDR3 is CASVPEASSYNEQFF. CDR3 sequence (DNA): TGTGCCAGCGTCCCTGAAGCGAGCTCCTACAATGAGCAGTTCTTC.

Only a few counts were recorded for this clone. The V call is TRBV9, the J call TRBJ2-3; no firm D call. In germline, CDR1 is SGDLS, CDR2 YYNGEE. V lost 0 bases and J lost 0, with 8 bases in between. There are 15 residues in the CDR3. The CDR3 region is CASSVERTSTDTQYF. CDR3 bases: TGTGCCAGCAGCGTAGAAAGAACTAGCACAGATACGCAGTATTTT.

In its sample, this clone was seen a few times. The CDR3 sequence is CAWMEVAEAFF. The CDR3 DNA follows: TGTGCCTGGATGGAGGTTGCTGAAGCTTTCTTT. This chain connects TRBV30 to TRBJ1-1, with unresolved D. CDR3 length: 11 amino acids. Germline CDR1 GTSNPN, CDR2 SVGIG (reference sequence). V shed 4 bases and J shed 6 bases, with 9 bases lying between them.

This clone was seen a handful of times. V and J are TRBV20-1 and TRBJ2-1; D might be TRBD1 or TRBD2, each matching 6 bases. With 3 bases removed from V and 5 bases from J, the gap between germline ends came to 11 bases. CDR3 length: 13 residues. CDR1 and CDR2 from the germline V gene are DFQATT and SNEGSKA (reference sequence). For the CDR3, the DNA is TGCAGTGCTAGTGGGGGGCCCCACAATGAGCAGTTCTTC. This encodes CSASGGPHNEQFF.

The chain joins TRBV28 to TRBJ1-5; 7 nucleotides align to TRBD1. The V gene end was trimmed by 3 bases and the J gene end by 8 bases; junction bases not matched to a gene: 10. CDR3 size: 15 residues. Looked up from germline, CDR1 is MDHEN and CDR2 is SYDVKM. The CDR3 DNA reads as TGTGCCAGCAGTTTCTCTAGACAGGGAGTGGAGCCCCAGCATTTT. Its protein product is CASSFSRQGVEPQHF.

The genes are TRBV9 and TRBJ1-6; TRBD1 is a possible D gene (5 bases). The V gene lost 2 bases and the J gene lost 1 base, with 22 bases spanning the gap. This CDR3 is 20 amino acids long. The V gene's germline CDR1 is SGDLS and CDR2 YYNGEE. The CDR3: CASSVRLGGDGVSYNSPLHF. CDR3 DNA sequence: TGTGCCAGCAGCGTGAGACTCGGGGGGGACGGTGTATCCTATAATTCACCCCTCCACTTT.

The V and J genes are TRBV7-9 and TRBJ1-2, with unresolved D. V lost 4 bases and J lost 4, with 13 bases in between. The germline gives CDR1 SEHNR, CDR2 FQNEAQ (reference sequence). CDR3 size: 14 residues. CDR3 nucleotide sequence: TGTGCCAGCAGCTCAACGGGAGGAACCTATGGCTACACCTTC. Translating gives CASSSTGGTYGYTF.

The chain couples TRBV7-9 to TRBJ1-1; perhaps TRBD1 as D (6 bases). The V end was cut by 2 bases, the J end by 1 base, with 11 bases between. This CDR3 has 15 amino acids. Germline CDR1 is SEHNR and CDR2 is FQNEAQ (reference sequence). The chain's CDR3 is CASSLLGTSNTEAFF. Written as DNA, the CDR3 is TGTGCCAGCAGCTTACTTGGGACATCGAACACTGAAGCTTTCTTT.

This clone was detected once. The chain uses TRBV18 and TRBJ2-3; the D gene is possibly TRBD1 (5 bases). Deletions cut 4 bases from V and 5 bases from J, with 16 bases between. The germline CDR1 and CDR2 sequences are KGHSH and LQKENI. There are 15 residues in the CDR3. CDR3 residues: CASSQQGTGLDTQYF. The CDR3 DNA sequence: TGTGCCAGCTCACAACAAGGCACAGGCTTAGATACGCAGTATTTT.

The rearrangement uses TRBV28 and TRBJ2-7, with D perhaps matching TRBD2 (7 bases). Trimming cost V 6 bases and J 6 bases, with 18 bases left between them. Germline values: CDR1 MDHEN, CDR2 SYDVKM. The CDR3 has 14 amino acids. CDR3 sequence (DNA): TGTGCCAGCAGGTCGGGGGGCGCCCTCGGCGAGCAGTACTTC. This codes for CASRSGGALGEQYF.

The V and J genes are TRBV28 and TRBJ1-4; a weak D match, TRBD1 (6 bases). Trimming took off 6 bases at V and 7 bases at J, with 15 bases between the two ends. Germline values: CDR1 MDHEN, CDR2 SYDVKM. The CDR3 totals 14 residues. Written as DNA, the CDR3 is TGTGCCAGCAGCGTTACGGGGGGCGCTGAAAAACTGTTTTTT. It is translated as CASSVTGGAEKLFF.

V gene TRBV27 combines with J gene TRBJ1-5; D gene unclear. V was pared by 4 bases and J by 0 bases, with 4 bases between. This CDR3 comprises 13 residues. CDR1 and CDR2 from the germline V gene are MNHEY and SMNVEV (reference sequence). The CDR3 here is CASSYNSNQPQHF. DNA of the CDR3: TGTGCCAGCAGTTACAATAGCAATCAGCCCCAGCATTTT.

This clone was counted once. The CDR3 loop is CASSEFGTGIDGYTF. For the CDR3, the DNA is TGTGCCAGCAGTGAGTTCGGGACAGGGATCGATGGCTACACCTTC. The V call is TRBV2, the J call TRBJ1-2, with TRBD1 matching over 9 bases. Germline V gene sequence: CDR1 SNHLY, CDR2 FYNNEI. The CDR3 totals 15 residues. The V and J ends lost 3 bases and 6 bases, in that order; junction bases with no gene match: 8. The full variable domain, completed using reference TRBV2 and TRBJ1-2, is EPEVTQTPSHQVTQMGQEVILRCVPISNHLYFYWYRQILGQKVEFLVSFYNNEISEKSEIFDDQFSVERPDGSNFTLKIRSTKLEDSAMYFCASSEFGTGIDGYTFGSGTRLTVV.

This clone was detected once. The chain combines TRBV28 with TRBJ1-1; 9 bases fit TRBD1. Germline lookup yields CDR1 MDHEN and CDR2 SYDVKM. The CDR3 is 12 residues long. V lost 3 bases, J lost 7 bases, and 0 bases stayed unmatched. This CDR3 is CASSLDRGEAFF. CDR3 nucleotides: TGTGCCAGCAGTTTGGACAGGGGTGAAGCTTTCTTT.

This clone was seen only a few times. The rearrangement joins TRBV5-1 to TRBJ2-1; 8 nucleotides line up with TRBD2. The CDR3 has 16 amino acids. V shed 0 bases, J shed 3 bases, and the junction held 5 bases outside the gene matches. Looked up from germline, CDR1 is SGHRS and CDR2 is YFSETQ. CDR3 sequence (DNA): TGCGCCAGCAGCTTGGGGGGCACTAGCGGCTACAATGAGCAGTTCTTC. This encodes CASSLGGTSGYNEQFF.

The V call is TRBV2, the J call TRBJ2-1; 12 bases map to TRBD2. The CDR3 runs to 16 residues. Germline lookup yields CDR1 SNHLY and CDR2 FYNNEI. V dropped 5 bases and J dropped 2; count of bases not matched to a gene: 4. CDR3 coding DNA: TGTGCCAGCAGTAGCGGACTAGCGGGGCCCTACAATGAGCAGTTCTTC. It specifies CASSSGLAGPYNEQFF.